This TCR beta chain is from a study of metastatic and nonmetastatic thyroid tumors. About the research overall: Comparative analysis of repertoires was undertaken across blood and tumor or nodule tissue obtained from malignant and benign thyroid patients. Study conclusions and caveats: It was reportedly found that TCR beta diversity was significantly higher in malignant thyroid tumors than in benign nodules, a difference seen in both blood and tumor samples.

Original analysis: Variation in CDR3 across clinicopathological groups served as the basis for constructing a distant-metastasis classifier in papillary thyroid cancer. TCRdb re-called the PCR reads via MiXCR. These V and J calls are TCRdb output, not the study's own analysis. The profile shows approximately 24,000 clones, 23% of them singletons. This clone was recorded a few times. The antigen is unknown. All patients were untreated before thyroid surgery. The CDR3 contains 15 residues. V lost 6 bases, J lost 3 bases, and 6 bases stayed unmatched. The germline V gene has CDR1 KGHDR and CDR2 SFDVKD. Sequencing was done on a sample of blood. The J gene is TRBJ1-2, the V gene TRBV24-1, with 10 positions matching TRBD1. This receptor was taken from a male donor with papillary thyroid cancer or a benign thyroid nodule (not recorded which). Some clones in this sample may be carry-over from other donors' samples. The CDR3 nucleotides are TGTGCCACCAGTTCCATGGACAGGGGGGACTATGGCTACACCTTC. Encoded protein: CATSSMDRGDYGYTF.